This T cell receptor (beta chain) was sequenced for a study of cytotoxic CD8 clonotypes in ibrutinib-treated CLL. On the study more broadly: Partial response was seen in approximately 24 patients and complete response in 2; after median approximately 68 months, around 15 stayed remitted, roughly 12 progressed.

Study-wide points: Clonality was elevated at ibrutinib response and had returned toward baseline at progression.

Generated by immunoSEQ multiplex PCR, the TCRdb table keeps only in-frame clones and is missing some. The data show roughly 330,000 clones, with roughly 70% seen just once and roughly 6% held by the top ten. A note on this clone: Its cognate antigen is unknown.

This TCR was sampled from a human donor with chronic lymphocytic leukemia. The input for sequencing was PBMCs, taken after 36 months of ibrutinib treatment.

The CDR3 sequence: CATSRDRRPLGAEAFF. CDR3 DNA sequence: TGTGCCACCAGCAGAGATAGGCGACCCCTGGGAGCTGAAGCTTTCTTT. The chain combines TRBV15 with TRBJ1-1, with D hard to call. Germline lookup yields CDR1 LNHNV and CDR2 YYDKDF (reference sequence). V was cut by 0 bases and J by 6 bases, with 17 bases left in between. This CDR3 contains 16 residues.